The T cell receptor (beta chain) described here comes from a study of cytomegalovirus exposure and HLA in healthy donors. This CDR3 is 17 amino acids long. V dropped 3 bases and J dropped 6; count of bases not matched to a gene: 12. Germline V CDR1 and CDR2: SGHDT, YYEEEE. The table came from immunoSEQ multiplex PCR; TCRdb's copy has only in-frame clones and leaves some out. The sample lists 180,000 or so clones, around 84% occurring once. The donors were in the roughly 110-subject validation cohort; that cohort was separate from the roughly 700-subject first cohort. Sample: PBMCs. The clonotype comes from a woman younger than 45 in good health and CMV-seropositive. V usage is TRBV5-6 and J usage is TRBJ2-3, with TRBD2 matching over 11 bases. This CDR3 reads CASSSSTSGSPGDTQYF. DNA of the CDR3: TGTGCCAGCAGCTCGAGTACTAGCGGGAGTCCTGGGGATACGCAGTATTTT.